This is a list of T cell receptor beta chains from one sample in a study of response to subunit inactivated influenza vaccine. MiXCR, run by TCRdb on the RT-PCR reads, gives a single entry per CDR3 protein. The sample consists of hundreds of thousands of distinct CDR3 sequences, about 25% of them appearing once. The source material was CD4+ T cells sorted from PBMCs, sampled 4 to 6 days after vaccination. Source of these receptors: a man over 45 who received an inactivated influenza vaccine. CDR3s include the opening cysteine and the closing phenylalanine or tryptophan. Each record gives: clone size, V gene, J gene, D gene, CDR3 protein, CDR3 DNA. The D gene is left open where the match is weak. The size entry is marked missing in some rows and otherwise reads once, few, many or a size class.

abundance: -
v_gene: TRBV7-8
j_gene: TRBJ2-2
d_gene: -
CDR3aa: CASSGSTGTGELFF
CDR3nt: TGTGCCAGCAGTGGTTCTACAGGGACCGGGGAGCTGTTTTTT

abundance: few
v_gene: TRBV28
j_gene: TRBJ1-2
d_gene: TRBD1
CDR3aa: CASSLGQGTGNLGYTF
CDR3nt: TGTGCCAGCAGCCTCGGACAGGGTACCGGGAATCTTGGCTACACCTTC

abundance: -
v_gene: TRBV28
j_gene: TRBJ1-2
d_gene: -
CDR3aa: CASSLLGPFRGYTF
CDR3nt: TGTGCCAGCAGTTTACTCGGGCCATTTCGAGGCTACACCTTC

abundance: -
v_gene: TRBV4-2
j_gene: TRBJ2-6
d_gene: -
CDR3aa: CASSQDHGTAGANVLTF
CDR3nt: TGTGCCAGCAGCCAAGATCACGGGACGGCTGGGGCCAACGTCCTGACTTTC

abundance: once
v_gene: TRBV5-1
j_gene: TRBJ1-1
d_gene: -
CDR3aa: CASSWGGTEAFF
CDR3nt: TGCGCCAGCAGCTGGGGAGGGACTGAAGCTTTCTTT

abundance: -
v_gene: TRBV6-5
j_gene: TRBJ2-5
d_gene: -
CDR3aa: CASSYAGSGETQYF
CDR3nt: TGTGCCAGCAGTTACGCGGGGAGTGGGGAGACCCAGTACTTC

abundance: -
v_gene: TRBV24-1
j_gene: TRBJ2-2
d_gene: -
CDR3aa: CATSDVSVGNTGELFF
CDR3nt: TGTGCCACCAGTGATGTATCGGTGGGGAACACCGGGGAGCTGTTTTTT

abundance: -
v_gene: TRBV3-1
j_gene: TRBJ1-6
d_gene: TRBD1
CDR3aa: CASSRQGDNSPLHF
CDR3nt: TGTGCCAGCAGCAGACAGGGAGATAATTCACCCCTCCACTTT

abundance: many
v_gene: TRBV7-2
j_gene: TRBJ1-2
d_gene: -
CDR3aa: CASSLGLIGRPPNYGYTF
CDR3nt: TGTGCCAGCAGCTTAGGGTTAATTGGCCGACCACCCAACTATGGCTACACCTTC

abundance: -
v_gene: TRBV10-3
j_gene: TRBJ2-1
d_gene: TRBD1
CDR3aa: CAISERTGSDDEQFF
CDR3nt: TGTGCCATCAGTGAACGGACAGGGAGTGACGATGAGCAGTTCTTC

abundance: many
v_gene: TRBV10-3
j_gene: TRBJ1-1
d_gene: TRBD1
CDR3aa: CAISESARGQAFF
CDR3nt: TGTGCCATCAGTGAGTCGGCCAGGGGGCAAGCTTTCTTT

abundance: few
v_gene: TRBV20-1
j_gene: TRBJ2-3
d_gene: -
CDR3aa: CSARPSLNTDTQYF
CDR3nt: TGCAGTGCTAGACCCAGCCTCAACACAGATACGCAGTATTTT

abundance: -
v_gene: TRBV20-1
j_gene: TRBJ2-1
d_gene: TRBD2
CDR3aa: CSARGSGRVLYNEQFF
CDR3nt: TGCAGTGCTAGGGGTAGCGGGAGGGTCCTGTACAATGAGCAGTTCTTC

abundance: -
v_gene: TRBV9
j_gene: TRBJ1-4
d_gene: -
CDR3aa: CASSVSPTNEKLFF
CDR3nt: TGTGCCAGCAGCGTCTCGCCAACTAATGAAAAACTGTTTTTT